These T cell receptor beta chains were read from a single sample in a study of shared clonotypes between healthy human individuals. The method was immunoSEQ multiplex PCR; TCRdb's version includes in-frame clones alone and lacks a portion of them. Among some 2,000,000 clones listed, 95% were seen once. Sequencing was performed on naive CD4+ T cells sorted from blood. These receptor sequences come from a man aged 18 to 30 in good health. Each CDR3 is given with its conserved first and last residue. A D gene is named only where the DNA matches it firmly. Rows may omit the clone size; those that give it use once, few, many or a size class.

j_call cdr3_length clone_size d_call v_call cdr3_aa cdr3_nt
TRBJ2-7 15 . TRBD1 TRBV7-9 CASSLGWDRTYEQYF TGTGCCAGCAGCTTGGGCTGGGACAGGACCTACGAGCAGTACTTC
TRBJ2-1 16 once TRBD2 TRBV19 CASSATSGNSYNEQFF TGTGCCAGTAGTGCGACTAGCGGGAACTCCTACAATGAGCAGTTCTTC
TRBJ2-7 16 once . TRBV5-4 CASSLSGGLSSYEQYF TGTGCCAGCAGCTTGAGCGGCGGGCTGAGCTCCTACGAGCAGTACTTC
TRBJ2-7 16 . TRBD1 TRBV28 CASSSSGTGEGYEQYF TGTGCCAGCAGTTCATCCGGGACAGGGGAAGGGTACGAGCAGTACTTC
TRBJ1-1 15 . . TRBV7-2 CASSLMGHKNTEAFF TGTGCCAGCAGCTTAATGGGACATAAGAACACTGAAGCTTTCTTT
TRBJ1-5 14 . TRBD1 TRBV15 CATRQGAGIQPQHF TGTGCCACACGACAGGGGGCAGGGATTCAGCCCCAGCATTTT
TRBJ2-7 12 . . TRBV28 CASRTMVYEQYF TGTGCCAGCAGGACGATGGTCTACGAGCAGTACTTC
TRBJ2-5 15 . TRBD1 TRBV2 CASSALTGSQETQYF TGTGCCAGCAGCGCCTTGACAGGGAGCCAAGAGACCCAGTACTTC
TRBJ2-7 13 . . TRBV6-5 CASSYLAAYEQYF TGTGCCAGCAGTTACTTAGCGGCCTACGAGCAGTACTTC
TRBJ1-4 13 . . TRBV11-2 CASSFGRVGKLFF TGTGCCAGCAGCTTCGGCAGGGTCGGAAAACTGTTTTTT
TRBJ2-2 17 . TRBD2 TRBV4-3 CASSQDSGTSATGELFF TGCGCCAGCAGCCAAGATTCCGGGACTAGCGCCACCGGGGAGCTGTTTTTT
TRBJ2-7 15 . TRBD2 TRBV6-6 CASSLPTSGRNEQYF TGTGCCAGCAGTCTCCCGACTAGCGGGAGAAACGAGCAGTACTTC
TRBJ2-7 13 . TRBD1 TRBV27 CASSSGQGHEQYF TGTGCCAGCAGTTCGGGACAGGGTCACGAGCAGTACTTC
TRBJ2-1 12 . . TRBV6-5 CASSRDYNEQFF TGTGCCAGCAGTAGGGACTACAATGAGCAGTTCTTC
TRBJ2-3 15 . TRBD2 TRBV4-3 CASSQEQREADTQYF TGCGCCAGCAGCCAAGAGCAGCGGGAGGCAGATACGCAGTATTTT
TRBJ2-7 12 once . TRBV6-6 CASRSGNNEQYF TGTGCCAGCAGATCTGGGAACAACGAGCAGTACTTC
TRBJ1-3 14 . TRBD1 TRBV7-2 CASSPTGAGNTIYF TGTGCCAGCAGCCCGACAGGGGCTGGAAACACCATATATTTT
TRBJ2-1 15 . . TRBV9 CASSVGIVPGDEQFF TGTGCCAGCAGCGTAGGGATAGTCCCGGGGGATGAGCAGTTCTTC
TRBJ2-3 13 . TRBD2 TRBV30 CAWGGLAPDTQYF TGTGCCTGGGGGGGACTAGCTCCAGATACGCAGTATTTT
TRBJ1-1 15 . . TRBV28 CASSSQSAGGTEAFF TGTGCCAGCAGTTCCCAGAGTGCGGGGGGAACTGAAGCTTTCTTT
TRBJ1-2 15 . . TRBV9 CASSVDPGLNYGYTF TGTGCCAGCAGCGTAGACCCGGGCCTTAACTATGGCTACACCTTC
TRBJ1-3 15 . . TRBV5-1 CASSRTRDAGNTIYF TGCGCCAGCAGCCGCACCAGGGACGCTGGAAACACCATATATTTT
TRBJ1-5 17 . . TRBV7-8 CASSFRTGLLSNQPQHF TGTGCCAGCAGCTTTCGGACGGGACTCCTTAGCAATCAGCCCCAGCATTTT
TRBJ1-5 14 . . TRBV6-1 CASSETGNNQPQHF TGTGCCAGCAGTGAAACTGGCAACAATCAGCCCCAGCATTTT
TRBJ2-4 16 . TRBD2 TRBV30 CAWSLTSHRAKNIQYF TGTGCCTGGAGTTTGACTAGCCACCGAGCCAAAAACATTCAGTACTTC
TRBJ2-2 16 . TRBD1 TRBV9 CASSGTGGSNTGELFF TGTGCCAGCAGCGGCACAGGGGGCTCTAACACCGGGGAGCTGTTTTTT
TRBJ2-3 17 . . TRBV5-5 CASSLFLSDQFTDTQYF TGTGCCAGCAGCTTGTTCCTATCGGATCAGTTCACAGATACGCAGTATTTT
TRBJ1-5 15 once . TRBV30 CAWSAVPKGNQPQHF TGTGCCTGGAGTGCCGTACCTAAGGGCAATCAGCCCCAGCATTTT
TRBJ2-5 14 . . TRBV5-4 CASSLVTTSEFQYF TGTGCCAGCAGCTTGGTAACCACCTCGGAATTCCAGTACTTC
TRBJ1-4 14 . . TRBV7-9 CASSSQSTNEKLFF TGTGCCAGCAGCTCCCAGTCTACTAATGAAAAACTGTTTTTT
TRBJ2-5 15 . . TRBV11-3 CASSFGTTQGETQYF TGTGCCAGCAGCTTTGGGACGACCCAAGGAGAGACCCAGTACTTC
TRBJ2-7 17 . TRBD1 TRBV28 CASSSGILGTGGYEQYF TGTGCCAGCAGCTCTGGGATTCTTGGGACAGGGGGCTACGAGCAGTACTTC
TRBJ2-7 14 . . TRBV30 CAWSVGQPKYEQYF TGTGCCTGGAGTGTGGGGCAGCCCAAGTACGAGCAGTACTTC
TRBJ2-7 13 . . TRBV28 CASSLGTPYEQYF TGTGCCAGCAGTTTAGGCACCCCCTACGAGCAGTACTTC
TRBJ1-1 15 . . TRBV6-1 CASSVTRTEGTEAFF TGTGCCAGCAGTGTCACGAGGACAGAAGGCACTGAAGCTTTCTTT
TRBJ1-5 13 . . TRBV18 CASSRNSIQPQHF TGTGCCAGCTCACGAAACAGTATTCAGCCCCAGCATTTT
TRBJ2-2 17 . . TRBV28 CASSLTPPRVGTGELFF TGTGCCAGCAGTTTAACGCCACCGAGGGTGGGAACCGGGGAGCTGTTTTTT
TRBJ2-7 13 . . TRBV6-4 CASSEQANGEQYF TGTGCCAGCAGTGAACAAGCGAATGGCGAGCAGTACTTC
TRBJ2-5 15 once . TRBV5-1 CASSLDTTLGETQYF TGCGCCAGCAGCTTGGACACAACACTGGGGGAGACCCAGTACTTC
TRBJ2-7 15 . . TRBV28 CASSFSSRAPYEQYF TGTGCCAGCAGTTTTTCGTCCAGGGCGCCCTACGAGCAGTACTTC
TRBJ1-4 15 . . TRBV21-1 CASTPRTATNEKLFF TGTGCCAGCACCCCCAGAACTGCAACTAATGAAAAACTGTTTTTT